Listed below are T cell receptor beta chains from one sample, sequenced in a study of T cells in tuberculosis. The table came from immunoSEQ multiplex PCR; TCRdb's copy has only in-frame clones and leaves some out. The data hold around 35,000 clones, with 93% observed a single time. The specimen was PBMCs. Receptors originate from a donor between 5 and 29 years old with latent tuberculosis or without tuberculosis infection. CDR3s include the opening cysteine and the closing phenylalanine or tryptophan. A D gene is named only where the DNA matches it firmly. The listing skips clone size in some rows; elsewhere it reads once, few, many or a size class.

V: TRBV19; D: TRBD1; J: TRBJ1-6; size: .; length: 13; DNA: TGTGCCAGTATGGGACAGAATAATTCACCCCTCCACTTT; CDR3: CASMGQNNSPLHF
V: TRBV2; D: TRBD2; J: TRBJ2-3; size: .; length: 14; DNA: TGTGCCAGCAGTGAGGGACTAGTGCCAGATACGCAGTATTTT; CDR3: CASSEGLVPDTQYF
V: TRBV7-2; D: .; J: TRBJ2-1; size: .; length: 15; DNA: TGTGCCAGCGGCCCCTGGGGGGGGGCCTGGCATGAGCAGTTCTTC; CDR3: CASGPWGGAWHEQFF
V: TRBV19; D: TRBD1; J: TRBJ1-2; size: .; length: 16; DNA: TGTGCCAGTAGGCGACAGGGGGCGGATAGTAACTATGGCTACACCTTC; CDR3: CASRRQGADSNYGYTF
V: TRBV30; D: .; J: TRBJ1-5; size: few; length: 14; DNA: TGTGCCTGGAGTGAGGCGGACAGATATCAGCCCCAGCATTTT; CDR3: CAWSEADRYQPQHF
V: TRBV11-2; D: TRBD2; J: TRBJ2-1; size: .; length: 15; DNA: TGTGCCAGCAGCTTAGCGGCGGGGGGGCTCAATGAGCAGTTCTTC; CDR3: CASSLAAGGLNEQFF
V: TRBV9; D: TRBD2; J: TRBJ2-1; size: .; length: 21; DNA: TGTGCCAGCAGCGTAAGTTCCCGGGGACTAGCGGGGTTCAACTCCTACAATGAGCAGTTCTTC; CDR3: CASSVSSRGLAGFNSYNEQFF
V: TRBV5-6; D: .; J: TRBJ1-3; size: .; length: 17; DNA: TGTGCCAGCAGCTTGGGGACAGCAGAGATTGATGGAAACACCATATATTTT; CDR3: CASSLGTAEIDGNTIYF
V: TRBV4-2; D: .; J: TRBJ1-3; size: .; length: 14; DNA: TGTGCCAGCAGCCAGACAGGAACTGGAAACACCATATATTTT; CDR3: CASSQTGTGNTIYF
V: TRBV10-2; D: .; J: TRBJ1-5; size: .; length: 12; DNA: TGCGCATGCAGGGCTCACAATCAGCCCCAGCATTTT; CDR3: CACRAHNQPQHF
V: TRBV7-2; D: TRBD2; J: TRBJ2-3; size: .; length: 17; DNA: TGTGCCAGCAGCTTATTCCCCACTAGCGGGGGGCCAGATACGCAGTATTTT; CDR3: CASSLFPTSGGPDTQYF
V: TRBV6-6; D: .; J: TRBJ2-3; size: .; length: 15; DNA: TGTGCCAGCAGTTCCCTCCTAGGAGGCACAGATACGCAGTATTTT; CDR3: CASSSLLGGTDTQYF
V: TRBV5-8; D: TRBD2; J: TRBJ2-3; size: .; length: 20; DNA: TGTGCCAGCAGCTATGACGGGACAGGGCCGACTAGCGGGGCCGCAGATACGCAGTATTTT; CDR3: CASSYDGTGPTSGAADTQYF
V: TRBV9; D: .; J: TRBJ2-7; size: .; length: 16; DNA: TGTGCCAGCAGCCCCACCGTAGCCTCCGCCTCCTACGAGCAGTACTTC; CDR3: CASSPTVASASYEQYF
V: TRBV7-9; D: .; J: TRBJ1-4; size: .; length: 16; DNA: TGTGCCAGCAGCTTATTTCTGAATTCGGCTAATGAAAAACTGTTTTTT; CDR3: CASSLFLNSANEKLFF
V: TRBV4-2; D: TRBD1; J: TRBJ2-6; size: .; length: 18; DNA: TGTGCCAGCAGCCCCGGGACAGGGGGCGCGGGTGGGGCCAACGTCCTGACTTTC; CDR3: CASSPGTGGAGGANVLTF
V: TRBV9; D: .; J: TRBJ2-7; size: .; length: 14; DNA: TGTGCCAGCAGCGTAGGGGGACACCTCTACGAGCAGTACTTC; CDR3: CASSVGGHLYEQYF
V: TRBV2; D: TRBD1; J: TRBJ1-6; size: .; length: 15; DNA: TGTGCCAGCAGTGGTGCCGGGACAGACAATTCACCCCTCCACTTT; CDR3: CASSGAGTDNSPLHF
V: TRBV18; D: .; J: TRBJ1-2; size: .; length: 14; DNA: TGTGCCAGCTCACCACCACAGGTTTCCCGCGGCTACACCTTC; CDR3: CASSPPQVSRGYTF
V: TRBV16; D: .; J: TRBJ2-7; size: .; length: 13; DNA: TGTGCCAGCAGCCAAGCACAGGGGAGGGAGCAGTACTTC; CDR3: CASSQAQGREQYF
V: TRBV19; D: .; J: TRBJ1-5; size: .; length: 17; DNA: TGTGCCAGTAGTCCGAGTCCGGGACACCTAAGTAATCAGCCCCAGCATTTT; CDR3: CASSPSPGHLSNQPQHF
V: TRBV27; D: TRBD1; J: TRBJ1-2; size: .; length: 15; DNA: TGTGCCAGCAGTTACTCACTAGGGGGCGAGGGTGGCTACACCTTC; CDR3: CASSYSLGGEGGYTF
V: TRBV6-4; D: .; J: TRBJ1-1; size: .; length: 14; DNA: TGTGCCAGCAGTCCCTCACTTGGGAGCACTGAAGCTTTCTTT; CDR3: CASSPSLGSTEAFF
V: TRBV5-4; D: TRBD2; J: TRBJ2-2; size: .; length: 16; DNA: TGTGCCAGCAGCCCGGAGGCGGGGGTTCCCACCGGGGAGCTGTTTTTT; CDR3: CASSPEAGVPTGELFF
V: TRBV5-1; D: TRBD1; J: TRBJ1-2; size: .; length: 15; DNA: TGCGCCAGCAGCTGGACGGGACAGGGGAACTATGGCTACACCTTC; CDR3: CASSWTGQGNYGYTF
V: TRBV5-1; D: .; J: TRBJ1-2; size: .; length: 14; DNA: TGCGCCAGCAGCTTGGGGGCATCAGGGTATGGCTACACCTTC; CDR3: CASSLGASGYGYTF
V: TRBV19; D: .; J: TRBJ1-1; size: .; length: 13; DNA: TGTGCCAGTAGTATCCAAATGAACACTGAAGCTTTCTTT; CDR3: CASSIQMNTEAFF
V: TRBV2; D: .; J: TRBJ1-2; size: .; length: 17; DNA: TGTGCCAGCAGTGACTCCCTCCGGGGGAAGTTTCACTATGGCTACACCTTC; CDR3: CASSDSLRGKFHYGYTF